This TCR beta chain is from a study of radiotherapy plus CTLA-4 blockade in lung cancer (dated 2018 in TCRdb). As for the study more broadly: Objective responses were observed in approximately 18% of enrolled patients, and disease control was achieved in 25% to 40%.

Its CDR3 holds 15 amino acids, cysteine through phenylalanine. CDR3 DNA only is kept here, 45 bases in frame from base 1. Reading the germline V gene (reference sequence) gives CDR1 MNHEY and CDR2 SMNVEV. The junction shows trimming of 0 bases on V and 5 bases on J, plus 13 bases between the germline ends. Focal radiation therapy combined with CTLA-4 blockade (ipilimumab) was tested in patients with chemo-refractory metastatic non-small-cell lung cancer. As concerns this clone: Its antigen is not yet known. No qualities accompany the bases; no much larger clone lies one base away.

The library was generated by the immunoSEQ multiplex PCR assay. Held by TCRdb, this immuneACCESS table contains in-frame sequences only and omits some clones. Under half of the omission traces to an unresolved V gene where checked; the cause of the rest is unknown. Recorded for this sample are 85,000 to 90,000 clones; approximately 79% of them occurred a single time. The leading ten clones occupy 11% to 15% of the sample. Beyond this particular receptor, the publication reports: After treatment with radiotherapy and ipilimumab, TCR clones that originated in tumors expanded in peripheral blood. The strongest predictors of response were reported to be early dynamic shifts in blood T cell clones along with a rise in serum interferon-beta following radiation.

The specimen was peripheral blood, collected from a patient treated with radiotherapy plus ipilimumab. This chain is built from TRBV27 and TRBJ1-2, with an unclear D gene assignment. The receptor's source is a human donor with non-small cell lung cancer that progressed on radiotherapy plus ipilimumab. The DNA sequence follows: TGTGCCAGCAGTTTATCTTTGGACGTTCGTTATGGCTACACCTTC. The translation is CASSLSLDVRYGYTF.